This record concerns one TCR beta chain sequence. This entry belongs to a study of HIV-infected patients and healthy controls. One entry per CDR3 protein, called by TCRdb with MiXCR from the 5' RACE reads. The repertoire holds 60,000 to 70,000 distinct CDR3 sequences, with roughly 21% as singletons. With V trimmed by 8 bases and J by 2 bases, 12 bases remained unmatched. Germline V gives CDR1 SGHTA, CDR2 FQGTGA. The CDR3 extends over 15 amino acids. The chain uses TRBV7-3 and TRBJ2-7, with 7 bases aligning to TRBD1. The source of this sequence is a human donor in good health. Sequencing was done on a sample of CD4+ T cells from blood. For the CDR3, the DNA is TGTGCCAGCGGACCTGTGATCGGGACAGCCTACGAGCAGTACTTC. Amino acid sequence: CASGPVIGTAYEQYF.